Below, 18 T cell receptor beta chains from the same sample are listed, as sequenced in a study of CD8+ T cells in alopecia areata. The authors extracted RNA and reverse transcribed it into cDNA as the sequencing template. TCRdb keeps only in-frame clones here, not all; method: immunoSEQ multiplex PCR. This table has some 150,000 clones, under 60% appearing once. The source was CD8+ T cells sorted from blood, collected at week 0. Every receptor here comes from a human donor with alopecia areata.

CDR3 protein: CASSAGDRAQPQHF. DNA for the CDR3: TGTGCCAGCAGCGCAGGAGACAGGGCTCAGCCCCAGCATTTT. This rearrangement joins TRBV9 to TRBJ1-5; 7 bases match TRBD1. Per the germline V gene, CDR1 is SGDLS and CDR2 is YYNGEE. CDR3 size: 14 residues. J gave up 6 bases and V 3 bases, and 6 bases lay outside the gene matches. Supplemented by reference TRBV9 and TRBJ1-5, the full variable domain reads DSGVTQTPKHLITATGQRVTLRCSPRSGDLSVYWYQQSLDQGLQFLIQYYNGEERAKGNILERFSAQQFPDLHSELNLSSLELGDSALYFCASSAGDRAQPQHFGDGTRLSIL.

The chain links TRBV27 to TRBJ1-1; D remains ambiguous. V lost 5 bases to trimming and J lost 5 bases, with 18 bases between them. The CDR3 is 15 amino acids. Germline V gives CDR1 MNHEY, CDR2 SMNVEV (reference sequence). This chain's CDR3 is CASSLRTDMGTEAFF. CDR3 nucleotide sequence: TGTGCCAGCAGTCTTCGAACCGACATGGGGACTGAAGCTTTCTTT.

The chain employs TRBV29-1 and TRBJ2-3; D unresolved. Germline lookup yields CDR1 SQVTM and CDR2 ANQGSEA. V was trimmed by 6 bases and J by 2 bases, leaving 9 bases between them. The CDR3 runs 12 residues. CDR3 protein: CSVLDPTDTQYF. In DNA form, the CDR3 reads TGCAGCGTCCTAGACCCCACAGATACGCAGTATTTT.

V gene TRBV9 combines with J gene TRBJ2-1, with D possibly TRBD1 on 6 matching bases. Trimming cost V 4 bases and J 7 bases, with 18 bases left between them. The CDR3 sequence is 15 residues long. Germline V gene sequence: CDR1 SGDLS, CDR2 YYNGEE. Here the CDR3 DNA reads TGTGCCAGCAGCCTAGTCGTCACAGGGTGGAATGAGCAGTTCTTC. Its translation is CASSLVVTGWNEQFF.

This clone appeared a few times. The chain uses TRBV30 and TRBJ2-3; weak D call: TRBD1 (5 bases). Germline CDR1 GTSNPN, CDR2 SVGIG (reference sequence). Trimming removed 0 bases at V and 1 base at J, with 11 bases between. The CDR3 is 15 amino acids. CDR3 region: CAWSVGARGTDTQYF. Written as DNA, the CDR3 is TGTGCCTGGAGTGTTGGGGCCCGGGGCACAGATACGCAGTATTTT.

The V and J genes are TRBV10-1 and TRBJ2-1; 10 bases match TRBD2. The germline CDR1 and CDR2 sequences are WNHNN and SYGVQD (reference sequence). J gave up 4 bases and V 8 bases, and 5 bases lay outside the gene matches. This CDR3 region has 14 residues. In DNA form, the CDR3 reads TGCGCCAGCGGGGTAGCGGGGGGATACAATGAGCAGTTCTTC. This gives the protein CASGVAGGYNEQFF.

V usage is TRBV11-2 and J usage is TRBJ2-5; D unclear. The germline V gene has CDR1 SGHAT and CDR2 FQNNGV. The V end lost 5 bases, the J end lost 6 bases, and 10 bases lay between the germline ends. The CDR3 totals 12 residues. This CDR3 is CASSEGSKTQYF. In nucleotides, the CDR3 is TGTGCCAGCAGCGAAGGGTCCAAGACCCAGTACTTC.

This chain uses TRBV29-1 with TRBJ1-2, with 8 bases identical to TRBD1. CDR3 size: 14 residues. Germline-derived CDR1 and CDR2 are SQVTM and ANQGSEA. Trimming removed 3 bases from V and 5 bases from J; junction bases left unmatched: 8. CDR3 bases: TGCAGCGTTGACGACGGGACAGGTTATTATGGCTACACCTTC. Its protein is CSVDDGTGYYGYTF.

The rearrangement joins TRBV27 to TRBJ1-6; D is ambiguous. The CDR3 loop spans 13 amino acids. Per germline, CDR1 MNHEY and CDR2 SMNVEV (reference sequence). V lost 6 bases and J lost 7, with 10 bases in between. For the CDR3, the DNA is TGTGCCAGCAGCCGGGAGGTCAATTCACCCCTCCACTTT. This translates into CASSREVNSPLHF.

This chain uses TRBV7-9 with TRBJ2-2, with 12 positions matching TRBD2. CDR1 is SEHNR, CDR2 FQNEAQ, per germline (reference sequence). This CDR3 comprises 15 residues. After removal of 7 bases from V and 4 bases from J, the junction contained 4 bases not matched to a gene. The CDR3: CASTKTSGGTGELFF. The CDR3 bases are TGTGCCAGCACCAAGACTAGCGGGGGCACCGGGGAGCTGTTTTTT.

CDR3 in DNA: TGTGCCTGTAGCGGGGGGACCAATGAGCAGTTCTTC. Translated: CACSGGTNEQFF. The chain carries TRBV30 and TRBJ2-1; 10 nucleotides align to TRBD2. V was clipped by 6 bases and J by 6 bases; unmatched bases: 2. This CDR3 comprises 12 residues. Germline V gives CDR1 GTSNPN, CDR2 SVGIG (reference sequence).

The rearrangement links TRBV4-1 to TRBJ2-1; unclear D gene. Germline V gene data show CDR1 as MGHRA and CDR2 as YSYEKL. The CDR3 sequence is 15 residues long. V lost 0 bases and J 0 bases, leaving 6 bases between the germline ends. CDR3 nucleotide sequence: TGCGCCAGCAGCCAAGAGAGGAACTCCTACAATGAGCAGTTCTTC. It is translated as CASSQERNSYNEQFF.

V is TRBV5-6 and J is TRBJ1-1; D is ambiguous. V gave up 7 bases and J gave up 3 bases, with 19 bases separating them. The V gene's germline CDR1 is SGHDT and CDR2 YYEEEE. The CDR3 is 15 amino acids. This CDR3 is CASGPTGAAHTEAFF. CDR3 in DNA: TGTGCCAGCGGTCCCACCGGCGCGGCGCACACTGAAGCTTTCTTT.

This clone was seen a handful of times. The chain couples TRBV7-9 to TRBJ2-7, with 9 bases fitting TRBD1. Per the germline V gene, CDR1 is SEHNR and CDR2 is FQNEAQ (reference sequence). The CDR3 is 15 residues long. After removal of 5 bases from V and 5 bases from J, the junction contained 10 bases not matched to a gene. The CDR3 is CASSLRTGESDEQYF. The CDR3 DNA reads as TGTGCCAGCAGCCTAAGGACAGGGGAATCGGACGAGCAGTACTTC.

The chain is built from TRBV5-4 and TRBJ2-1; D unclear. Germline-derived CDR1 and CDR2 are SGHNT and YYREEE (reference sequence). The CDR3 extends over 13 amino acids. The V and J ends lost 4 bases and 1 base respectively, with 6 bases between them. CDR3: CASSDVSYNEQFF. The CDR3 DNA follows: TGTGCCAGCAGCGATGTATCCTACAATGAGCAGTTCTTC.

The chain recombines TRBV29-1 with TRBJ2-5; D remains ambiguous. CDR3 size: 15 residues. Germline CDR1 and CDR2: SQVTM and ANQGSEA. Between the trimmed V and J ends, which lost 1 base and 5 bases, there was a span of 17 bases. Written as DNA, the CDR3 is TGCAGCGTTGAAGGGGGTAGACCCTCCGGGGAGACCCAGTACTTC. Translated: CSVEGGRPSGETQYF.

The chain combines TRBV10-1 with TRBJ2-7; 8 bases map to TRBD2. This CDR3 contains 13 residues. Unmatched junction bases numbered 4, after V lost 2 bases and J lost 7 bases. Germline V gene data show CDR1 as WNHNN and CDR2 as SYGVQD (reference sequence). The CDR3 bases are TGCGCCAGCAGTGAGAGGGCGGGAGGAGAGCAGTACTTC. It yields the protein CASSERAGGEQYF.

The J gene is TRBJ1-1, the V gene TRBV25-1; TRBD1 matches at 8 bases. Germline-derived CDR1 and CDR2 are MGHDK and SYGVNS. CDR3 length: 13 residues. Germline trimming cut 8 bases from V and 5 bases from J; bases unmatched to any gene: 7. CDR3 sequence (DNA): TGTGCCAGCGGACAGGGCAGGTTAACTGAAGCTTTCTTT. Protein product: CASGQGRLTEAFF.